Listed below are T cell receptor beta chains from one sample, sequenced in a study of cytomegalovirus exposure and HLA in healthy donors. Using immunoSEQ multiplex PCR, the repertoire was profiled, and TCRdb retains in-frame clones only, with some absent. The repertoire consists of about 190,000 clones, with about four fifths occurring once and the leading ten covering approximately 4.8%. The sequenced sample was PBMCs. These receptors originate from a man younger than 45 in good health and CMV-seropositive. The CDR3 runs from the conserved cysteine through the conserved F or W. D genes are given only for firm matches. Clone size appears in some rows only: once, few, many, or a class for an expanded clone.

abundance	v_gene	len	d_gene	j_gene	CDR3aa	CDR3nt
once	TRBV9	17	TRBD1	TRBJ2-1	CASSAPGQGFLVNEQFF	TGTGCCAGCAGCGCGCCGGGACAGGGTTTTTTGGTAAATGAGCAGTTCTTC
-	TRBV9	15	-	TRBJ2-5	CASSVSGRLEETQYF	TGTGCCAGCAGCGTCTCTGGGAGGCTAGAAGAGACCCAGTACTTC
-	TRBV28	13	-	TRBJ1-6	CASSLLGNSPLHF	TGTGCCAGCAGTTTATTGGGCAATTCACCCCTCCACTTT
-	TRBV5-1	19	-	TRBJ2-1	CASSLAGGGGGGSYNEQFF	TGCGCCAGCAGCTTGGCGGGTGGAGGGGGAGGGGGCTCCTACAATGAGCAGTTCTTC
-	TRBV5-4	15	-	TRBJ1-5	CASSLGTNSNQPQHF	TGTGCCAGCAGCTTGGGGACAAATAGCAATCAGCCCCAGCATTTT
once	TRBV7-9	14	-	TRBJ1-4	CASRLGTAGRKLFF	TGTGCCAGCCGTCTCGGGACGGCGGGGAGAAAACTGTTTTTT
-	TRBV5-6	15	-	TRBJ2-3	CASSPGLSLTDTQYF	TGTGCCAGCAGCCCGGGACTTTCCCTCACAGATACGCAGTATTTT
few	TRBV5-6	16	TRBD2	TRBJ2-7	CASSLEVAGFLQEQYF	TGTGCCAGCAGCTTGGAAGTAGCGGGATTTCTCCAGGAGCAGTACTTC
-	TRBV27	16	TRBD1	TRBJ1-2	CASSLTRTGKVAGYTF	TGTGCCAGCAGTTTAACCAGGACAGGGAAGGTTGCAGGCTACACCTTC
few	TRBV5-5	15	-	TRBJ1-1	CASSLAASGGTEAFF	TGTGCCAGCAGCTTGGCGGCCTCGGGGGGCACTGAAGCTTTCTTT
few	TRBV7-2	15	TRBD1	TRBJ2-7	CASSPGQGISYEQYF	TGTGCCAGCAGCCCCGGACAGGGAATCTCCTACGAGCAGTACTTC
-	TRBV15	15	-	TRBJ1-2	CATSRDEEGHHGYTF	TGTGCCACCAGCAGAGATGAGGAAGGCCACCATGGCTACACCTTC
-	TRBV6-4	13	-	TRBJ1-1	CASSLEENTEAFF	TGTGCCAGCAGTCTCGAGGAAAACACTGAAGCTTTCTTT
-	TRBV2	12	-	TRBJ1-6	CASSEASQPLHF	TGTGCCAGCAGTGAAGCGTCCCAGCCCCTCCACTTT
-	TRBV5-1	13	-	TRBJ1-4	CASSLALNEKLFF	TGCGCCAGCAGCTTGGCTTTGAATGAAAAACTGTTTTTT
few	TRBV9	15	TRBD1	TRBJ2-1	CASSPGQGGHNEQFF	TGTGCCAGCAGCCCTGGACAGGGGGGCCACAATGAGCAGTTCTTC
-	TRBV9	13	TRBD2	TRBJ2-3	CASSSGGVDTQYF	TGTGCCAGCAGCTCGGGAGGAGTGGATACGCAGTATTTT
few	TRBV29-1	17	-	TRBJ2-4	CSVAGGLRDSAKNIQYF	TGCAGCGTTGCTGGCGGGCTCCGTGATTCAGCCAAAAACATTCAGTACTTC
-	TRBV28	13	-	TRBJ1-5	CASSLGGKQPQHF	TGTGCCAGCAGTTTAGGCGGGAAGCAGCCCCAGCATTTT
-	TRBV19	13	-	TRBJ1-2	CASSLRVGYGYTF	TGTGCCAGTAGTCTCAGGGTAGGGTACGGCTACACCTTC
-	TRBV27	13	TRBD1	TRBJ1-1	CASSWGTGGRAFF	TGTGCCAGCAGTTGGGGCACAGGGGGGAGGGCTTTCTTT
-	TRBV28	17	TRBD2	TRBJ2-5	CASSPGAAGDPRETQYF	TGTGCCAGCAGTCCCGGTGCAGCGGGAGACCCACGGGAGACCCAGTACTTC